This TCR beta chain was identified in a study of T cell responses to AZD1222 COVID-19 vaccine. Overall study findings and caveats: It should be noted that donors were predominantly white British and more often female, and clonal diversity was possibly underestimated. Seropositive AZD1222 recipients at baseline numbered only five or six.

The table came from immunoSEQ multiplex PCR; TCRdb's copy has only in-frame clones and leaves some out. The sample yields 100,000 or so clones, approximately 91% seen once. V lost 0 bases, J lost 7 bases, and 8 bases lay in between. CDR3 length: 13 residues. Germline CDR1 and CDR2: SGHDT and YYEEEE. A word on this clone: The antigen remains unidentified.

The clonotype was recovered from an adult in good health. Sequencing used peripheral blood, obtained on day 0 of AZD1222 vaccination. The J gene is TRBJ2-1, the V gene TRBV5-6; tentative D call: TRBD2 (5 bases). This CDR3 reads CASSLALANEQFF. CDR3 nucleotides: TGTGCCAGCAGCTTGGCTCTAGCAAATGAGCAGTTCTTC. Together with reference TRBV5-6 and TRBJ2-1, the CDR3 gives the full variable domain: DAGVTQSPTHLIKTRGQQVTLRCSPKSGHDTVSWYQQALGQGPQFIFQYYEEEERQRGNFPDRFSGHQFPNYSSELNVNALLLGDSALYLCASSLALANEQFFGPGTRLTVL.